Listed below are T cell receptor beta chains from one sample, sequenced in a study of shared clonotypes between healthy human individuals. Repertoires were generated with immunoSEQ multiplex PCR, while TCRdb's copy carries only in-frame clones and drops some. The data show about 1.9 million clones, around 93% seen once. The material sequenced was naive CD8+ T cells from PBMCs. All receptors derive from a man aged 18 to 35 in good health. Some clones in this sample may be carry-over from other donors' samples. CDR3s include the opening cysteine and the closing phenylalanine or tryptophan. The order of the fields is V gene, J gene, D gene, clone size, CDR3 DNA, CDR3 protein. A D gene is named only where the DNA matches it firmly. Only part of the rows carry a size: once, few, many, or a class if the clone is expanded.

V: TRBV19
J: TRBJ2-7
D: TRBD1
size: -
DNA: TGTGCCAGTAGTCTCGGGACAGGGGTTGCCTACGAGCAGTACTTC
CDR3: CASSLGTGVAYEQYF

V: TRBV5-4
J: TRBJ1-3
D: -
size: -
DNA: TGTGCCAGCAGCTTGTGGCTCGAAATCCCTGGAAACACCATATATTTT
CDR3: CASSLWLEIPGNTIYF

V: TRBV5-1
J: TRBJ2-7
D: TRBD1
size: -
DNA: TGCGCCAGCAGCTTGTCCGACAGGGTGACGACCTACGAGCAGTACTTC
CDR3: CASSLSDRVTTYEQYF

V: TRBV29-1
J: TRBJ2-1
D: -
size: -
DNA: TGCAGCGTTGACAGGGGCAACTCCTACAATGAGCAGTTCTTC
CDR3: CSVDRGNSYNEQFF

V: TRBV28
J: TRBJ2-5
D: TRBD2
size: -
DNA: TGTGCCAGCAGTCCATCTCCTAGCGGGCCCCCGGCCCAGTACTTC
CDR3: CASSPSPSGPPAQYF

V: TRBV7-9
J: TRBJ2-2
D: TRBD2
size: few
DNA: TGTGCCAGCAGCCCTCTAGCGGGAGGAATCGACGGGGAGCTGTTTTTT
CDR3: CASSPLAGGIDGELFF

V: TRBV7-2
J: TRBJ2-3
D: -
size: -
DNA: TGTGCCAGCAGCCCTCGGTCAGATACGCAGTATTTT
CDR3: CASSPRSDTQYF

V: TRBV9
J: TRBJ2-3
D: -
size: -
DNA: TGTGCCAGCAGCCTGAGTCCCACAGAAACCTTCACAGATACGCAGTATTTT
CDR3: CASSLSPTETFTDTQYF

V: TRBV5-6
J: TRBJ1-2
D: -
size: once
DNA: TGTGCCAGCAGCTCTGGAGGCGAGGGCCTTAACTATGGCTACACCTTC
CDR3: CASSSGGEGLNYGYTF

V: TRBV27
J: TRBJ1-1
D: -
size: -
DNA: TGTGCCAGCAGTTTAGACGGACTCATGAACACTGAAGCTTTCTTT
CDR3: CASSLDGLMNTEAFF

V: TRBV29-1
J: TRBJ2-7
D: TRBD2
size: -
DNA: TGCAGCGCCAAACGGACTAGCGGGAACTCCTACGAGCAGTACTTC
CDR3: CSAKRTSGNSYEQYF

V: TRBV2
J: TRBJ2-3
D: TRBD2
size: -
DNA: TGTGCCAGCAGGGTACTTAGCGGGATGGGTACAGATACGCAGTATTTT
CDR3: CASRVLSGMGTDTQYF

V: TRBV7-2
J: TRBJ2-4
D: -
size: -
DNA: TGTGCCAGCAGCTCCCCCCTAGTTGGGGGATTAATCATTCAGTACTTC
CDR3: CASSSPLVGGLIIQYF

V: TRBV28
J: TRBJ1-1
D: -
size: -
DNA: TGTGCCAGCAGCCCCGGTTGGGGGGGGCCGACGAACACTGAAGCTTTCTTT
CDR3: CASSPGWGGPTNTEAFF

V: TRBV7-9
J: TRBJ1-5
D: TRBD1
size: -
DNA: TGTGCCAGCAGCCAGGGACAGGGGAATCAGCCCCAGCATTTT
CDR3: CASSQGQGNQPQHF

V: TRBV10-3
J: TRBJ1-2
D: TRBD1
size: -
DNA: TGTGCCATCAGTGAGTCGAGGGGGCTGCAGAACTATGGCTACACCTTC
CDR3: CAISESRGLQNYGYTF

V: TRBV5-4
J: TRBJ1-2
D: TRBD1
size: -
DNA: TGTGCCCAGGGGGGGTCCTATGGCTACACCTTC
CDR3: CAQGGSYGYTF